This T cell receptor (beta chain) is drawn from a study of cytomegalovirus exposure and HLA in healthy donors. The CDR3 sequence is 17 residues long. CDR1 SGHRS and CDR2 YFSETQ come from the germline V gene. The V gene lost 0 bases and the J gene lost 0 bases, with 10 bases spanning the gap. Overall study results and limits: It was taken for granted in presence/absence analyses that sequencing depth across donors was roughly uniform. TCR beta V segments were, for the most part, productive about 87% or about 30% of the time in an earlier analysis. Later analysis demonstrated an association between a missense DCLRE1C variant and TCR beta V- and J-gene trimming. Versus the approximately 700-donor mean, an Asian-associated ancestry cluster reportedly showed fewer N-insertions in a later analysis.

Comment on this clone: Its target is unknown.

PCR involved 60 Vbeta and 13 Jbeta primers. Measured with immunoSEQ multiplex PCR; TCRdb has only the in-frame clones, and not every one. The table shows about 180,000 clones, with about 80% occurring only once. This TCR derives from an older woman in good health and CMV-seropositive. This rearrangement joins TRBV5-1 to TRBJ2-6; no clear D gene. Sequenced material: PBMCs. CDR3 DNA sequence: TGCGCCAGCAGCTTGGTTTTGGGCAACTCTGGGGCCAACGTCCTGACTTTC. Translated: CASSLVLGNSGANVLTF.